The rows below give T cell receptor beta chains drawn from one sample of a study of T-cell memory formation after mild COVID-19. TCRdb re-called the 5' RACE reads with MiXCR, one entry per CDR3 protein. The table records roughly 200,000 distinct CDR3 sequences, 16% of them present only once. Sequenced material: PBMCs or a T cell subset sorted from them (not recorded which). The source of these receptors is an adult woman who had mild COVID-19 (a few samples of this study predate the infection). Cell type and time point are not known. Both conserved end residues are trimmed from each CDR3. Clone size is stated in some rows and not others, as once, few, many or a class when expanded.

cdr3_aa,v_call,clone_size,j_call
ASSVSRGVSYDEQF,TRBV9,few,TRBJ2-1
ASSLGQRRPAYEQY,TRBV5-6,few,TRBJ2-7
ASSLGQGETQY,TRBV5-1,.,TRBJ2-5
AWKGLAANTGELF,TRBV30,many,TRBJ2-2
ASSWRGSSYNEQF,TRBV7-9,.,TRBJ2-1
ASSSQSLYGYT,TRBV5-1,few,TRBJ1-2
ASSLGLGNNEQF,TRBV5-6,.,TRBJ2-1
ASSSWTRNTGELF,TRBV5-4,.,TRBJ2-2
ASSYGPGAMNTEAF,TRBV6-5,.,TRBJ1-1
ASSIWRTGEVHEQY,TRBV19,few,TRBJ2-7
ASSGRGTGRAGELF,TRBV2,few,TRBJ2-2
ASSLAHRSDTQY,TRBV7-9,many,TRBJ2-3
ASSLTGVQPQH,TRBV12-3/TRBV12-4,.,TRBJ1-5
ASIQPPGNEQF,TRBV7-2,many,TRBJ2-1
AREGNTDTQY,TRBV7-9,few,TRBJ2-3
SYSGGAVDTQY,TRBV29-1,few,TRBJ2-3
ATSGVTGELF,TRBV24-1,.,TRBJ2-2
SASAGRPNTEAF,TRBV20-1,many,TRBJ1-1
ASSQEGTKRETQY,TRBV3-1,many,TRBJ2-5
ASSGDRGEQY,TRBV5-1,.,TRBJ2-7
SARVWDRKETQY,TRBV20-1,many,TRBJ2-5
ASSHRTSGRSSYNEQF,TRBV7-7,.,TRBJ2-1
ASSLRTGTPSGTF,TRBV7-3,few,TRBJ2-1
ATIGGPNYNEQF,TRBV24-1,few,TRBJ2-1
SANPGSSYEQY,TRBV20-1,few,TRBJ2-7
ASSLVASRNNEQF,TRBV7-2,few,TRBJ2-1
ASSPEVVETQY,TRBV7-9,few,TRBJ2-5
ASSLELRDTDTQY,TRBV5-6,.,TRBJ2-3
ASSQVAGADTQY,TRBV3-1,few,TRBJ2-3